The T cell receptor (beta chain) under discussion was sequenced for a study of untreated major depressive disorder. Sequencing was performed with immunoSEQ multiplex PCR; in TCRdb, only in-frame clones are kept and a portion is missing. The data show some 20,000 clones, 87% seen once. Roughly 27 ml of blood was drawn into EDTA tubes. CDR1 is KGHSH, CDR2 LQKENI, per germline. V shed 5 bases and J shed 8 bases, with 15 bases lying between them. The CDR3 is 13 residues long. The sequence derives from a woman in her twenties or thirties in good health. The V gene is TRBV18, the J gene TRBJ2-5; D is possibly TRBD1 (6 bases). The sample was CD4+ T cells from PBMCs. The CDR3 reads CASSERDTKTQYF. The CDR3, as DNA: TGTGCCAGCTCAGAACGGGACACTAAAACCCAGTACTTC.